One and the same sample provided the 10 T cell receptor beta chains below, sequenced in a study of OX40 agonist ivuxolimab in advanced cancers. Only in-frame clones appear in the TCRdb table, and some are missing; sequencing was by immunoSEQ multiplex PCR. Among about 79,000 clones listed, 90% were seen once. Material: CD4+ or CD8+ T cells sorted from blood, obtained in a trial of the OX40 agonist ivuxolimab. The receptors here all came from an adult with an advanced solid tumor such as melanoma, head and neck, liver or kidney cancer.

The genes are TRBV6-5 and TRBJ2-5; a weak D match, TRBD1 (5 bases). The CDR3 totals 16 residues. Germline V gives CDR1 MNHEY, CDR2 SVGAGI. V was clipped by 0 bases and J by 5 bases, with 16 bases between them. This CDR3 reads CASSYSPRIQVETQYF. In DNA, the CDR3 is TGTGCCAGCAGTTACTCCCCCAGAATACAGGTGGAGACCCAGTACTTC.

DNA for the CDR3: TGCGCCAGCAGCTTCCAGACAGGAGCGAACACCGGGGAGCTGTTTTTT. It codes for CASSFQTGANTGELFF. The chain has TRBV5-1 and TRBJ2-2, with D tentatively TRBD1 (6 bases). The V gene's germline CDR1 is SGHRS and CDR2 YFSETQ. Deletions cut 2 bases from V and 0 bases from J, with 11 bases between. The CDR3 loop spans 16 amino acids.

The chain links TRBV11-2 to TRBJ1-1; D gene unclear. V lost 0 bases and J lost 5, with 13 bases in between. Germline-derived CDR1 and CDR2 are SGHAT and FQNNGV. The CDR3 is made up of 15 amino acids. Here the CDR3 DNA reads TGTGCCAGCAGCTTAGATCCCCATAGACGGACTGAAGCTTTCTTT. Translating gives CASSLDPHRRTEAFF.

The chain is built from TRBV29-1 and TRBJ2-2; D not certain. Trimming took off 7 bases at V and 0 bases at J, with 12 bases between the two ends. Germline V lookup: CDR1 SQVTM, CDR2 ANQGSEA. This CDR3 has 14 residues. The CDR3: CSGTGPSNTGELFF. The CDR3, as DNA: TGCAGCGGCACGGGTCCCTCGAACACCGGGGAGCTGTTTTTT.

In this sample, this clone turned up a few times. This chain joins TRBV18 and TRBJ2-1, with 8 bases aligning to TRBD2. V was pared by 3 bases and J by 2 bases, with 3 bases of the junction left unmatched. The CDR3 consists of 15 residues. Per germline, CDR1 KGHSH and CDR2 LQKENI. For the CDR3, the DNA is TGTGCCAGCTCACCTGGACTAGCTCCCTACAATGAGCAGTTCTTC. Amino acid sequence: CASSPGLAPYNEQFF.

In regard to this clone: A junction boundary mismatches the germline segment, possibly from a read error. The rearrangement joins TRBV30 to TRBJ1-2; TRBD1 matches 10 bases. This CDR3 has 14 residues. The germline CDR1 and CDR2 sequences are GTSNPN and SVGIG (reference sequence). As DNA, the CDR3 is TGTGCCGGGAGGGGGGACAGGGGAACATATGGCTACACCTTC. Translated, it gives CAGRGDRGTYGYTF.

The CDR3 protein is CASSLGGVTGELFF. As DNA, the CDR3 is TGTGCCAGCAGTTTAGGGGGAGTCACCGGGGAGCTGTTTTTT. J is TRBJ2-2 and V is TRBV28, with D perhaps being TRBD1 or TRBD2 (5 bases each). Trimming cost V 2 bases and J 4 bases, with 8 bases left between them. The CDR3 has 14 amino acids. The germline V gene encodes CDR1 MDHEN and CDR2 SYDVKM. The entire variable domain, with the rest obtained from reference TRBV28 and TRBJ2-2, is as follows: DVKVTQSSRYLVKRTGEKVFLECVQDMDHENMFWYRQDPGLGLRLIYFSYDVKMKEKGDIPEGYSVSREKKERFSLILESASTNQTSMYLCASSLGGVTGELFFGEGSRLTVL.

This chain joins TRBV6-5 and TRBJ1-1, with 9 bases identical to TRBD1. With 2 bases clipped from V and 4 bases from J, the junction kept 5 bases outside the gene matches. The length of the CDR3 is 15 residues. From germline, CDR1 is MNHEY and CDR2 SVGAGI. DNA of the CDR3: TGTGCCAGCAGTTACGGGACAGGGTACGGCACTGAAGCTTTCTTT. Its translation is CASSYGTGYGTEAFF.

The CDR3 region is CASSPDRGSYGYTF. The CDR3 DNA reads as TGTGCCAGCAGCCCTGACAGGGGATCATATGGCTACACCTTC. V and J are TRBV28 and TRBJ1-2, with 8 nucleotides matching TRBD1. CDR3 size: 14 residues. Germline values: CDR1 MDHEN, CDR2 SYDVKM. V lost 6 bases and J lost 5; bases outside the gene matches: 8.

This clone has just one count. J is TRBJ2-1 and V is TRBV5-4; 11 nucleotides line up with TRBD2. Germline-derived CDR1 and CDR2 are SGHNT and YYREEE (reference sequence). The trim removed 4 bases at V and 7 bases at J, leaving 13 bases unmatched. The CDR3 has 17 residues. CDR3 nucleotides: TGTGCCAGCAGCAGAGAGAGCTTAGCGGGGGGGCATAATGAGCAGTTCTTC. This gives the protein CASSRESLAGGHNEQFF.